The clone carrying this T cell receptor beta chain is large in the sample. What it binds is unknown. The sample is drawn from a study of coeliac disease. As for the study in general: Disease groups: newly diagnosed active, refractory type I, gluten-free-diet controlled. Without high-resolution HLA typing, biased TRBV7-2 usage was examined as a proof of principle.

Clones were sequenced by immunoSEQ multiplex PCR, and TCRdb holds only the in-frame ones, with some missing. This sample has about 2,100 clones, with roughly two thirds found just once. Findings of the study overall: Known gliadin-specific TRB sequences: about 55% of the 18 coeliac samples, only 1 of 6 controls.

Trimming removed 8 bases at V and 2 bases at J, with 16 bases between. Germline V gene lookup returns CDR1 MNHEY and CDR2 SVGAGI. The CDR3 is 15 residues long. This clonotype originated in a woman in her forties or fifties with celiac disease on a gluten-free diet. The J gene is TRBJ1-3, the V gene TRBV6-5; D not resolved. Material: lamina propria lymphocytes from the gut. Here the CDR3 DNA reads TGTGCCAGCGGGAGAGGGTTTTCGGCTGGAAACACCATATATTTT. Its translation is CASGRGFSAGNTIYF.